The clone carrying this T cell receptor beta chain was picked up many times. The V gene's germline CDR1 is MNHNS and CDR2 SASEGT. The V and J ends lost 2 bases and 0 bases, in that order; junction bases with no gene match: 7. The CDR3 is made up of 16 amino acids. MiXCR was run by TCRdb on the reads, yielding one entry per CDR3 protein. The sample carries hundreds of thousands of distinct CDR3 sequences, 8% to 10% recorded once. This specimen belongs to a study of T cell repertoires in cytomegalovirus infection. The material sequenced was PBMCs. The rearrangement joins TRBV6-1 to TRBJ2-7; 7 bases are a match to TRBD1. The sequence derives from a human donor in good health (CMV status not recorded). Some clones in this sample may be carry-over from other donors' samples. CDR3 loop: CASSEPTGTTSYEQYF. As DNA, the CDR3 is TGTGCCAGCAGTGAACCGACAGGGACCACCTCCTACGAGCAGTACTTC.